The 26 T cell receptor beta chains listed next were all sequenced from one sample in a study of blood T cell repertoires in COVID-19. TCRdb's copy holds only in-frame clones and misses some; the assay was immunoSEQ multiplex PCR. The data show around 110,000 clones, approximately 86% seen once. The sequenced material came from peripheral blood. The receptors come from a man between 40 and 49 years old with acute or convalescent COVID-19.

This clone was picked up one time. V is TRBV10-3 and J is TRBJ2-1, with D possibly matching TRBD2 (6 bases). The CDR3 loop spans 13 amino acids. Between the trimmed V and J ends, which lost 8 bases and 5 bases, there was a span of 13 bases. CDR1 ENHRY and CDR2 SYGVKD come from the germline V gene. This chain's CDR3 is CAIGTGLDNEQFF. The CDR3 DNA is TGTGCCATCGGGACGGGACTCGACAATGAGCAGTTCTTC.

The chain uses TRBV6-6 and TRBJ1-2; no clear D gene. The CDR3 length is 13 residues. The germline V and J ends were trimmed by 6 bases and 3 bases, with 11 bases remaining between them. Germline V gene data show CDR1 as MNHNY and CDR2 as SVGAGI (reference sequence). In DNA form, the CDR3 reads TGTGCCAGCAGCCCCCAGGAATACTATGGCTACACCTTC. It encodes CASSPQEYYGYTF.

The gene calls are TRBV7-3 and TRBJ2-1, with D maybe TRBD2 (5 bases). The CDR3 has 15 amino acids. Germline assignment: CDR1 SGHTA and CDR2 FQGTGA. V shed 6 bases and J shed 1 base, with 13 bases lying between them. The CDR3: CASRATSASYNEQFF. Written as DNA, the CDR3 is TGTGCCAGCAGGGCTACTAGTGCTTCCTACAATGAGCAGTTCTTC.

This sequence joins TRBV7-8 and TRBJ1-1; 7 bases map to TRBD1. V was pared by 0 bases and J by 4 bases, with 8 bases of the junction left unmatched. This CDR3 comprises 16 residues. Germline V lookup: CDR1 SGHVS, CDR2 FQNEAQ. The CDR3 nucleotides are TGTGCCAGCAGCTTAGCGCCGACAGGGATCGGCACTGAAGCTTTCTTT. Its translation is CASSLAPTGIGTEAFF.

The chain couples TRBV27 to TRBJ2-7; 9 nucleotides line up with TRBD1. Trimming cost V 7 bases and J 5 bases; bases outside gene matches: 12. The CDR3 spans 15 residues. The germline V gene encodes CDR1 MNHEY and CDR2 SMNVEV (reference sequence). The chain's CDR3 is CASTPVGTGYHEQYF. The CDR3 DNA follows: TGTGCCAGCACCCCGGTGGGGACAGGGTACCACGAGCAGTACTTC.

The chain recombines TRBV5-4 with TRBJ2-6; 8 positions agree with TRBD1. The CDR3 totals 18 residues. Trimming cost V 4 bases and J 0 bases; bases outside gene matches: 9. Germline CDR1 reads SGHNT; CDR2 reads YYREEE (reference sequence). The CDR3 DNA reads TGTGCCAGCAGCCGCAGGGGGCTTAGTCACTCTGGGGCCAACGTCCTGACTTTC. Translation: CASSRRGLSHSGANVLTF. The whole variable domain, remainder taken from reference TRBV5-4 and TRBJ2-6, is ETGVTQSPTHLIKTRGQQVTLRCSSQSGHNTVSWYQQALGQGPQFIFQYYREEENGRGNFPPRFSGLQFPNYSSELNVNALELDDSALYLCASSRRGLSHSGANVLTFGAGSRLTVL.

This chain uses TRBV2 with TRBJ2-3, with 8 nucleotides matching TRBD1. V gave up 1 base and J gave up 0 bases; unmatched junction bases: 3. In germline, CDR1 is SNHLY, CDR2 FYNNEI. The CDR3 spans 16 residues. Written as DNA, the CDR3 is TGTGCCAGCAGTGAAGTCCGACAGGGGAGCACAGATACGCAGTATTTT. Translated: CASSEVRQGSTDTQYF.

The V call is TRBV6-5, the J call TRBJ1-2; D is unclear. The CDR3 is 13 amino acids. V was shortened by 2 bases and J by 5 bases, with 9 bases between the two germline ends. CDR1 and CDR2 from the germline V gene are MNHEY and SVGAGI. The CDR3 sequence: CASSYGEQYGYTF. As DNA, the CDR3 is TGTGCCAGCAGTTACGGGGAGCAATATGGCTACACCTTC.

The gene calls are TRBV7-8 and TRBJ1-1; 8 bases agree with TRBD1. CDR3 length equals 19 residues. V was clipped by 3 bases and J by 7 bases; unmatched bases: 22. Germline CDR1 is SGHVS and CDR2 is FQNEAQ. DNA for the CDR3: TGTGCCAGCAGCTTCCGTGGGGCAGGGGGCCTTCTCCCATCGTATGAAGCTTTCTTT. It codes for CASSFRGAGGLLPSYEAFF.

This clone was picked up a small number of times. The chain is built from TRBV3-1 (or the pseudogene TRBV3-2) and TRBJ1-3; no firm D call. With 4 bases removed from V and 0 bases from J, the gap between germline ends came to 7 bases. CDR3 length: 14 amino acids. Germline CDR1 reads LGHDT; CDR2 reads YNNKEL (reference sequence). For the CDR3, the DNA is TGTGCCAGCAGCCTCGGACTCTCTGGAAACACCATATATTTT. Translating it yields CASSLGLSGNTIYF.

The CDR3 sequence: CATSRDSSLLAGPDNEQFF. The CDR3, as DNA: TGTGCCACCAGCAGAGATTCCTCGTTACTAGCGGGACCCGACAATGAGCAGTTCTTC. V is TRBV15 and J is TRBJ2-1; TRBD2 matches at 10 bases. J was trimmed by 5 bases and V by 0 bases; bases with no gene match: 13. The germline V gene has CDR1 LNHNV and CDR2 YYDKDF (reference sequence). There are 19 residues in the CDR3.

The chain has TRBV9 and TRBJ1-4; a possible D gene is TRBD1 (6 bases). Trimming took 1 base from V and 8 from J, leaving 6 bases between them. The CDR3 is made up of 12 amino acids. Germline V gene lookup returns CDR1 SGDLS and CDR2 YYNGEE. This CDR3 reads CASSVQGEKLFF. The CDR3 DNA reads TGTGCCAGCAGCGTACAGGGGGAAAAACTGTTTTTT.

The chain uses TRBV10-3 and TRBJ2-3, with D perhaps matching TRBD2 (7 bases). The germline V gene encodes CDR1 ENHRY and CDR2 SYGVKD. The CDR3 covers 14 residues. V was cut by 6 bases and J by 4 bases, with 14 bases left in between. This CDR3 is CAIRGGADADTQYF. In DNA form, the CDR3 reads TGTGCCATCAGGGGGGGGGCCGACGCAGATACGCAGTATTTT.

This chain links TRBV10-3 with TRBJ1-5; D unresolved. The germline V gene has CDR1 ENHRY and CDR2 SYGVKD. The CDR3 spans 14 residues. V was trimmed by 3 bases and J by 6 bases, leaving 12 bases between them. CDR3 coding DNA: TGTGCCATCAGTGATGGAGGAACGTTTCAGCCCCAGCATTTT. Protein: CAISDGGTFQPQHF.

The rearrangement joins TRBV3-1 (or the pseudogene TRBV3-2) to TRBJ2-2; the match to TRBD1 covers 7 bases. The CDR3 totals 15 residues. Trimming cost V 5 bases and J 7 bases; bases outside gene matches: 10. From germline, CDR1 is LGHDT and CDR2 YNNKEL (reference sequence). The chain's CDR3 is CASSGTTGMGGELFF. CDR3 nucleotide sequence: TGTGCCAGCAGCGGGACGACAGGGATGGGCGGGGAGCTGTTTTTT.

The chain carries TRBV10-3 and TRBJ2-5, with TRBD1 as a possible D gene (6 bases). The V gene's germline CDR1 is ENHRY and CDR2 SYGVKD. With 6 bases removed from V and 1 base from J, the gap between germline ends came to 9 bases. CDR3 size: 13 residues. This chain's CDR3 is CAISPGAQETQYF. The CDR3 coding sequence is TGTGCCATCAGCCCAGGGGCCCAAGAGACCCAGTACTTC.

In DNA form, the CDR3 reads TGTGCCACCCTGGGACAGGTTAACACCGGGGAGCTGTTTTTT. Translating it yields CATLGQVNTGELFF. The V and J genes are TRBV19 and TRBJ2-2, with 8 bases lining up with TRBD1. V lost 10 bases to trimming and J lost 2 bases; unmatched junction nucleotides: 6. The germline V gene has CDR1 LNHDA and CDR2 SQIVND (reference sequence). This CDR3 spans 14 amino acids.

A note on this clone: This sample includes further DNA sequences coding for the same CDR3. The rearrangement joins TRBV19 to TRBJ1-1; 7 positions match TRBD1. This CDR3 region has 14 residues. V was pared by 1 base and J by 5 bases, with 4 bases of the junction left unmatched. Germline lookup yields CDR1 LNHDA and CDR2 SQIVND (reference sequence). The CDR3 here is CASSIGQGRTEAFF. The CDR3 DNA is TGTGCCAGTAGTATAGGACAGGGTCGAACTGAAGCTTTCTTT.

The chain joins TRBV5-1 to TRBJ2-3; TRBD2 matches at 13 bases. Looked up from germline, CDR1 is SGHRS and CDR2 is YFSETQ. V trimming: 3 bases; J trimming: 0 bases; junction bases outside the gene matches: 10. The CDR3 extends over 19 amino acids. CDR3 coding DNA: TGCGCCAGCAGCTGGGGACTAGCGGGGCACTCCTTTAGCACAGATACGCAGTATTTT. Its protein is CASSWGLAGHSFSTDTQYF.

CDR3 sequence (DNA): TGCGCCAGCAGCAGTGGACAGAAGATCTACGAGCAGTACTTC. Amino acid sequence: CASSSGQKIYEQYF. The chain has TRBV5-1 and TRBJ2-7; D is possibly TRBD1 (6 bases). Deletions cut 4 bases from V and 3 bases from J, with 14 bases between. Germline V CDR1 and CDR2: SGHRS, YFSETQ. The CDR3 extends over 14 amino acids. Looking up the rest from reference TRBV5-1 and TRBJ2-7 gives the full variable domain: KAGVTQTPRYLIKTRGQQVTLSCSPISGHRSVSWYQQTPGQGLQFLFEYFSETQRNKGNFPGRFSGRQFSNSRSEMNVSTLELGDSALYLCASSSGQKIYEQYFGPGTRLTVT.

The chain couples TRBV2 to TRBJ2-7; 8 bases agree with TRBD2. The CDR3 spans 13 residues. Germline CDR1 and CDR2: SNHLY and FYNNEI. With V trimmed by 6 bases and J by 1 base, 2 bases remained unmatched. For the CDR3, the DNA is TGTGCCAGCAGGGGACTAGGATCCTACGAGCAGTACTTC. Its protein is CASRGLGSYEQYF.

The CDR3 region is CASSFTVAGGPETQYF. CDR3 DNA sequence: TGTGCCAGCAGCTTTACGGTAGCGGGAGGGCCAGAGACCCAGTACTTC. The V gene is TRBV7-8, the J gene TRBJ2-5; 11 positions agree with TRBD2. The germline CDR1 and CDR2 sequences are SGHVS and FQNEAQ. V lost 3 bases, J lost 4 bases, and 7 bases stayed unmatched. This CDR3 region has 16 residues.

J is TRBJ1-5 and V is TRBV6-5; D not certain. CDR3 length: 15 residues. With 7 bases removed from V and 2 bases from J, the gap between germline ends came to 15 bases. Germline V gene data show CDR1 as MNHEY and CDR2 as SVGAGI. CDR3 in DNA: TGTGCCAGCACCCCTCTTCCGGGTGGCAATCAGCCCCAGCATTTT. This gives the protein CASTPLPGGNQPQHF.

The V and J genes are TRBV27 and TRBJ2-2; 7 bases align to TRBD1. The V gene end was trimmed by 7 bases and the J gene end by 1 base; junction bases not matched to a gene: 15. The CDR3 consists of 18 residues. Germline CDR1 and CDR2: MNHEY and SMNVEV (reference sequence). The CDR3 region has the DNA TGTGCCAGCAAGGCGGTTAGGGTCCGACAGGGGAACACCGGGGAGCTGTTTTTT. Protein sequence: CASKAVRVRQGNTGELFF.

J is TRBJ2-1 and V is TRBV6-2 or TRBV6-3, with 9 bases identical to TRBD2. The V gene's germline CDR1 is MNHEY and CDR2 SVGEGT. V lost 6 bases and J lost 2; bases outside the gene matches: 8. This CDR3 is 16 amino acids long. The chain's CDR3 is CASSRTGGRAYNEQFF. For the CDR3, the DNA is TGTGCCAGCAGCCGTACCGGCGGGAGGGCCTACAATGAGCAGTTCTTC.

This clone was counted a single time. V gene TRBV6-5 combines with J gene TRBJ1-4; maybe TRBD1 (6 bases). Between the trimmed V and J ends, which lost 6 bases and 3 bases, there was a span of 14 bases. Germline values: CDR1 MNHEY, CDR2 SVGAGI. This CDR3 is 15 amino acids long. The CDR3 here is CASRPRGTPNEKLFF. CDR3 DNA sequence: TGTGCCAGCAGACCTAGGGGGACGCCTAATGAAAAACTGTTTTTT.